This T cell receptor beta chain derives from a study of blood T cells in healthy people across ages. Germline CDR1 is SEHNR and CDR2 is FQNEAQ (reference sequence). V lost 0 bases, J lost 4 bases, and 3 bases stayed unmatched. CDR3 length: 15 residues. It was with a sample-barcoded 5' primer and a J-beta primer mix that a second PCR of roughly 7 to 12 cycles was run. Using its own MiXCR run on the 5' RACE reads, TCRdb lists one record per CDR3 protein. Of approximately 800,000 distinct CDR3 sequences listed, approximately 24% were seen once; the top ten hold approximately 2.9%. These same data were also listed under a study on T cells of mothers and their children. That work states: Sequencing got over 9.5 million TCR beta CDR3 reads from each mother and approximately 3 million from each child.

The sample comprised blood. The chain joins TRBV7-9 to TRBJ2-1; 7 bases match TRBD2. The receptor comes from a boy between 10 and 17 years old in good health. The CDR3 nucleotides are TGTGCCAGCAGCTTAGCGGGGAGGGTGTACAATGAGCAGTTCTTC. This gives the protein CASSLAGRVYNEQFF.